This entry lists 14 T cell receptor beta chains sequenced from one sample in a study of ipilimumab plus nivolumab after autologous stem cell transplantation. Some clones are missing from TCRdb's copy, which holds only in-frame ones; the method was immunoSEQ multiplex PCR. The profile shows about 15,000 clones, around 68% of them singletons. The specimen comprised PBMCs, sampled in a trial of ipilimumab plus nivolumab as post-transplant consolidation. The source of these receptors is a male donor with diffuse large B-cell lymphoma.

V usage is TRBV2 and J usage is TRBJ2-5; 16 nucleotides align to TRBD2. The J segment lost 1 base and the V segment lost 6 bases, leaving 11 bases of the junction unmatched. CDR3 length: 19 amino acids. Per the germline V gene, CDR1 is SNHLY and CDR2 is FYNNEI. This chain's CDR3 is CASSTSGTSGGAGQETQYF. CDR3 DNA sequence: TGTGCCAGCAGCACTTCCGGGACTAGCGGGGGGGCGGGCCAAGAGACCCAGTACTTC.

The rearrangement joins TRBV28 to TRBJ2-3; the D is unclear. The CDR3 runs 13 residues. Germline assignment: CDR1 MDHEN and CDR2 SYDVKM. Trimming left V 1 base short and J 6 bases short, with 8 bases between. CDR3 in amino acids: CASSLFGVDTQYF. The DNA for the CDR3 is TGTGCCAGCAGTTTATTTGGGGTGGATACGCAGTATTTT.

CDR3 nucleotide sequence: TGTGCCAGTAGTCAACAGGGTCCGGGTCGGGAGCAGTACTTC. Translated, it gives CASSQQGPGREQYF. V is TRBV19 and J is TRBJ2-7; TRBD1 is a possible D gene (6 bases). CDR3 length: 14 amino acids. The germline V gene encodes CDR1 LNHDA and CDR2 SQIVND (reference sequence). V shed 5 bases and J shed 7 bases, with 18 bases lying between them.

The rearrangement links TRBV7-3 to TRBJ2-2; D tentatively reads TRBD1 or TRBD2 (5 bases each). Germline-derived CDR1 and CDR2 are SGHTA and FQGTGA. The CDR3 loop spans 16 amino acids. Trimming left V 2 bases short and J 4 bases short, with 14 bases between. In DNA, the CDR3 is TGTGCCAGCAGCTTATCTGTGGGGGTCGGCACCGGGGAGCTGTTTTTT. Residues: CASSLSVGVGTGELFF. The full variable domain, in which reference TRBV7-3 and TRBJ2-2 provide the parts outside the CDR3, is GAGVSQTPSNKVTEKGKYVELRCDPISGHTALYWYRQSLGQGPEFLIYFQGTGAADDSGLPNDRFFAVRPEGSVSTLKIQRTERGDSAVYLCASSLSVGVGTGELFFGEGSRLTVL.

This clone was recorded a few times. CDR3: CAWSSNGAGNTIYF. CDR3 nucleotide sequence: TGTGCCTGGAGTTCCAACGGGGCTGGAAACACCATATATTTT. This chain links TRBV30 with TRBJ1-3; D gene uncertain. The germline V and J ends were trimmed by 2 bases and 2 bases, with 10 bases remaining between them. Germline CDR1 reads GTSNPN; CDR2 reads SVGIG (reference sequence). This CDR3 has 14 residues.

V is TRBV6-1 and J is TRBJ2-7; the match to TRBD1 covers 9 bases. Germline V CDR1 and CDR2: MNHNS, SASEGT. After removal of 10 bases from V and 4 bases from J, the junction contained 8 bases not matched to a gene. The CDR3 has 13 residues. The DNA for the CDR3 is TGTGCCACTACCGGGACAGGGCTTTACGAGCAGTACTTC. It specifies CATTGTGLYEQYF.

The rearrangement links TRBV10-3 to TRBJ1-4; D perhaps matches TRBD1 (5 bases). This CDR3 has 13 residues. Germline-derived CDR1 and CDR2 are ENHRY and SYGVKD. The CDR3 DNA reads TGTGCAGTCGGGGAAGGGGTTCAGGAAAAACTGTTTTTT. This sequence encodes CAVGEGVQEKLFF.

The chain combines TRBV18 with TRBJ1-1, with TRBD1 as a possible D gene (5 bases). V lost 6 bases and J lost 0, with 14 bases in between. This CDR3 has 15 amino acids. Germline V lookup: CDR1 KGHSH, CDR2 LQKENI. This CDR3 reads CASSPWGDLNTEAFF. Here the CDR3 DNA reads TGTGCCAGCTCTCCCTGGGGGGATTTGAACACTGAAGCTTTCTTT.

V is TRBV18 and J is TRBJ1-2; D possibly corresponds to TRBD1 (6 bases). CDR1 is KGHSH and CDR2 is LQKENI in the germline V gene. CDR3 length: 15 residues. V was trimmed by 5 bases and J by 2 bases, leaving 15 bases between them. This CDR3 is CASSSLTTGNYGYTF. The CDR3 DNA is TGTGCCAGCTCATCGCTCACCACAGGGAACTATGGCTACACCTTC.

The V call is TRBV27, the J call TRBJ1-5, with no clear D. Germline V gives CDR1 MNHEY, CDR2 SMNVEV (reference sequence). CDR3 length: 12 residues. Trimming took off 4 bases at V and 3 bases at J, with 4 bases between the two ends. CDR3 nucleotides: TGTGCCAGCAGTTCCAACAATCAGCCCCAGCATTTT. Translation gives CASSSNNQPQHF.

This clone was picked up many times. The CDR3, as DNA: TGTGCCAGCAGCTTCCCGAGGACAGGGAACACCGGGGAGCTGTTTTTT. This codes for CASSFPRTGNTGELFF. This sequence joins TRBV7-2 and TRBJ2-2; 7 nucleotides match TRBD1. Germline trimming cut 3 bases from V and 1 base from J; bases unmatched to any gene: 5. Germline CDR1 reads SGHTA; CDR2 reads FQGNSA. The CDR3 covers 16 residues.

The chain uses TRBV9 and TRBJ1-2; D uncertain. The germline V gene encodes CDR1 SGDLS and CDR2 YYNGEE. This CDR3 has 13 residues. V was shortened by 4 bases and J by 4 bases, with 11 bases between the two germline ends. The CDR3 loop is CASSLGRSYGYTF. The CDR3 nucleotides are TGTGCCAGCAGCCTGGGCAGGAGCTATGGCTACACCTTC.

The chain has TRBV28 and TRBJ2-2; TRBD1 agrees at 12 bases. Looked up from germline, CDR1 is MDHEN and CDR2 is SYDVKM. This CDR3 contains 17 residues. V was clipped by 7 bases and J by 1 base; unmatched bases: 7. The CDR3 nucleotides read TGTGCCAGCATTGAGGGACAGGGGGCTGGGAACACCGGGGAGCTGTTTTTT. This sequence encodes CASIEGQGAGNTGELFF.

The genes are TRBV10-3 and TRBJ1-5, with unresolved D. CDR3 length: 14 amino acids. V was pared by 6 bases and J by 2 bases, with 11 bases between. Germline CDR1 reads ENHRY; CDR2 reads SYGVKD. CDR3 protein: CAISPGGGNQPQHF. DNA of the CDR3: TGTGCCATCAGCCCAGGTGGGGGCAATCAGCCCCAGCATTTT.